The text below deals with one T cell receptor (beta chain). The record originates from a study of glioma-infiltrating T cells after dendritic cell vaccination. PBMC were collected before vaccination, two weeks after the third vaccination, and at progression. The method was immunoSEQ multiplex PCR; TCRdb's version includes in-frame clones alone and lacks a portion of them. The table shows about 92,000 clones, with approximately 90% occurring only once. Trimming removed 8 bases from V and 3 bases from J; junction bases left unmatched: 3. Germline CDR1 MNHEY, CDR2 SMNVEV (reference sequence). The CDR3 is made up of 14 amino acids.

This TCR was sampled from a human donor with glioblastoma. This sequence joins TRBV27 and TRBJ2-7, with 14 bases identical to TRBD2. The sample was blood, taken before dendritic cell vaccination. This CDR3 reads CASGGLAGGYEQYF. The CDR3 bases are TGTGCCAGCGGAGGACTAGCGGGAGGCTACGAGCAGTACTTC.